Below are 16 T cell receptor beta chains sequenced from a single sample in a study of identical twins (dated by TCRdb to about 2016). The library was generated by 5' RACE. The instrument was an Illumina HiSeq 2000. The public reads were reprocessed in TCRdb via fastp at Q25 and MiXCR, keeping in-frame beta chains. CDR3 protein duplicates are merged, each entry listing the most common genes and DNA. Recorded for this sample are about 720,000 distinct CDR3 sequences; around 8.3% of them occurred a single time. 0.98% of the sample lies in the top ten. The same sample was also studied in work on yellow fever vaccine responses in identical twins.

Material for sequencing was PBMCs. The origin of the receptors is a woman under 30 in good health.

Here the CDR3 DNA reads TGTGCCAGCAGTTTCAGCGGGGTAGGGGAGCAGTACTTC. Residues: CASSFSGVGEQYF. The V and J genes are TRBV12-3 or TRBV12-4 and TRBJ2-7; the match to TRBD2 covers 7 bases. V was pared by 3 bases and J by 7 bases, with 6 bases of the junction left unmatched. The CDR3 contains 13 residues.

This CDR3 reads CASSLWKTGGAGEQYF. The CDR3 bases are TGTGCCAGCAGTTTATGGAAAACAGGGGGCGCGGGAGAGCAGTACTTC. The chain links TRBV28 to TRBJ2-7, with 9 nucleotides matching TRBD1. Germline loops: CDR1 MDHEN, CDR2 SYDVKM. The trim removed 0 bases at V and 7 bases at J, leaving 10 bases unmatched. There are 16 residues in the CDR3.

The chain is built from TRBV18 and TRBJ2-6, with D possibly TRBD1 on 6 matching bases. The CDR3 length is 18 residues. Germline CDR1 KGHSH, CDR2 LQKENI. The germline V and J ends were trimmed by 6 bases and 0 bases, with 18 bases remaining between them. The CDR3 loop reads CASSPVGQGHSGANVLTF. In nucleotides, the CDR3 is TGTGCCAGCTCTCCGGTGGGCCAGGGACACTCTGGGGCCAACGTCCTGACTTTC.

The V gene is TRBV20-1, the J gene TRBJ2-1, with unresolved D. With 5 bases removed from V and 3 bases from J, the gap between germline ends came to 2 bases. The germline gives CDR1 DFQATT, CDR2 SNEGSKA (reference sequence). This CDR3 comprises 10 residues. Here the CDR3 DNA reads TGCAGTGCTGGCTACAATGAGCAGTTCTTC. This gives the protein CSAGYNEQFF.

Many counts were recorded for this clonotype. The rearrangement links TRBV10-3 to TRBJ2-2; D unclear. Germline lookup yields CDR1 ENHRY and CDR2 SYGVKD. Trimming took 3 bases from V and 5 from J, leaving 16 bases between them. This CDR3 has 16 residues. The CDR3: CAISDAQAEFTGELFF. As DNA, the CDR3 is TGTGCCATCAGTGACGCGCAGGCTGAATTTACCGGGGAGCTGTTTTTT.

This clonotype was seen at least ten times. The chain links TRBV28 to TRBJ2-7; D gene unclear. CDR1 is MDHEN, CDR2 SYDVKM, per germline. This CDR3 has 15 amino acids. V was trimmed by 3 bases and J by 0 bases, leaving 12 bases between them. For the CDR3, the DNA is TGTGCCAGCAGTTTCCCACAGCGTTCCTCCTACGAGCAGTACTTC. Residues: CASSFPQRSSYEQYF.

This clonotype was seen more than once but under ten times. This sequence joins TRBV7-8 and TRBJ1-1, with D possibly TRBD1 on 5 matching bases. Trimming took 5 bases from V and 8 from J, leaving 12 bases between them. The CDR3 spans 12 residues. CDR1 SGHVS and CDR2 FQNEAQ come from the germline V gene. The CDR3 DNA sequence: TGTGCCAGCAGCGCGACAGAAATAGAAGCTTTCTTT. Translating it yields CASSATEIEAFF.

A few counts support this clonotype. The chain carries TRBV10-3 and TRBJ2-1, with D perhaps TRBD2 (6 bases). This CDR3 is 18 amino acids long. Trimming left V 3 bases short and J 2 bases short, with 20 bases between. Looked up from germline, CDR1 is ENHRY and CDR2 is SYGVKD. This chain's CDR3 is CAISDPVRELLAYNEQFF. The CDR3 DNA reads as TGTGCCATCAGTGACCCCGTCCGGGAGCTCTTAGCCTACAATGAGCAGTTCTTC.

The V gene is TRBV20-1, the J gene TRBJ2-5; D gene unclear. Trimming left V 4 bases short and J 2 bases short, with 26 bases between. CDR1 and CDR2 from the germline V gene are DFQATT and SNEGSKA (reference sequence). The CDR3 runs to 18 residues. CDR3 sequence (DNA): TGCAGTGCTAACGAGGCTAGACCCCGAGGCGTGGGACAAGAGACCCAGTACTTC. Its protein product is CSANEARPRGVGQETQYF.

At least ten counts were recorded for this clonotype. In DNA, the CDR3 is TGCGCCAGCAGCGTGACCGGCAATGAGCAGTTCTTC. Translated: CASSVTGNEQFF. The chain joins TRBV5-1 to TRBJ2-1; D remains ambiguous. The V gene lost 4 bases and the J gene lost 6 bases, with 8 bases spanning the gap. The germline gives CDR1 SGHRS, CDR2 YFSETQ. The CDR3 loop spans 12 amino acids.

This sequence joins TRBV5-1 and TRBJ1-1; 9 bases are a match to TRBD1. The CDR3 spans 18 residues. The germline CDR1 and CDR2 sequences are SGHRS and YFSETQ. V trimming: 1 base; J trimming: 4 bases; junction bases outside the gene matches: 14. Here the CDR3 DNA reads TGCGCCAGCAGCTTGCTCAACAGGGGGCGGAAAGGGAGCACTGAAGCTTTCTTT. Its translation: CASSLLNRGRKGSTEAFF.

The chain uses TRBV6-2 or TRBV6-3 and TRBJ2-1; 12 bases are a match to TRBD2. CDR1 and CDR2 from the germline V gene are MNHEY and SVGEGT. The CDR3 consists of 15 residues. V was clipped by 3 bases and J by 8 bases; unmatched bases: 5. CDR3 sequence: CASSYSSGRADEQFF. As DNA, the CDR3 is TGTGCCAGCAGTTATTCTAGCGGGAGGGCCGATGAGCAGTTCTTC.

Ten or more counts support this clonotype. V usage is TRBV5-1 and J usage is TRBJ2-5, with a weak D call TRBD2 (6 bases). Trimming took off 4 bases at V and 4 bases at J, with 14 bases between the two ends. Germline V gives CDR1 SGHRS, CDR2 YFSETQ. CDR3 length: 14 amino acids. The CDR3 DNA sequence: TGCGCCAGCAGCCAAGCGGGTTGGGGAGAGACCCAGTACTTC. Residues: CASSQAGWGETQYF.

The sample holds many counts of this clonotype. This chain links TRBV27 with TRBJ2-3; the D gene is possibly TRBD2 (6 bases). The germline gives CDR1 MNHEY, CDR2 SMNVEV (reference sequence). Trimming removed 7 bases at V and 5 bases at J, with 22 bases between. This CDR3 is 16 amino acids long. The CDR3 region has the DNA TGTGCCAGCACCAATCGCGGGGCAGTACGGGGAGATACGCAGTATTTT. This sequence encodes CASTNRGAVRGDTQYF.

This clonotype was counted at least ten times. The J gene is TRBJ2-3, the V gene TRBV28, with TRBD2 as a possible D gene (5 bases). Germline CDR1 MDHEN, CDR2 SYDVKM. The CDR3 contains 15 residues. V lost 3 bases, J lost 0 bases, and 10 bases lay in between. CDR3 residues: CASSFAGTSTDTQYF. In DNA form, the CDR3 reads TGTGCCAGCAGTTTCGCGGGTACTAGCACAGATACGCAGTATTTT.

CDR3 sequence reads: CAISGPGVSGANVLTF. The CDR3 DNA reads TGTGCCATCTCCGGCCCTGGGGTCTCTGGGGCCAACGTCCTGACTTTC. This chain uses TRBV10-3 with TRBJ2-6; D is unclear. The CDR3 sequence is 16 residues long. V lost 8 bases, J lost 0 bases, and 14 bases lay in between. Germline CDR1 and CDR2: ENHRY and SYGVKD.